The source of this T cell receptor beta chain is a study of blood T cell repertoires in COVID-19. Overall study context: COVID-19 samples collected from the United States, Italy and Spain covered acute and convalescent phases. Nucleic acid was either cDNA or gDNA, and it came from T cells, B-cell-depleted T cells, or PBMCs.

As handled by the study authors: By means of reference gene primer amplification, nucleated cell counts were estimated. Clones were sequenced by immunoSEQ multiplex PCR, and TCRdb holds only the in-frame ones, with some missing. Clonal size and the V and J genes are those of that table, whereas D and trimming came from the DNA. This sample has 410,000 or so clones, with over 75% found just once. Germline assignment: CDR1 SGHTA and CDR2 FQGNSA. The CDR3 is 16 residues long. With 5 bases removed from V and 5 bases from J, the gap between germline ends came to 21 bases. Patients in Seattle were enrolled during active infection, then followed longitudinally.

V and J are TRBV7-2 and TRBJ1-2; tentatively, D is TRBD1 (6 bases). This TCR was sampled from a woman in her thirties or forties with COVID-19, enrolled during active disease. Sequencing was performed on peripheral blood. CDR3 in amino acids: CASSPARGGHLYGYTF. In DNA, the CDR3 is TGTGCCAGCAGCCCTGCACGTGGGGGCCACTTATATGGCTACACCTTC.